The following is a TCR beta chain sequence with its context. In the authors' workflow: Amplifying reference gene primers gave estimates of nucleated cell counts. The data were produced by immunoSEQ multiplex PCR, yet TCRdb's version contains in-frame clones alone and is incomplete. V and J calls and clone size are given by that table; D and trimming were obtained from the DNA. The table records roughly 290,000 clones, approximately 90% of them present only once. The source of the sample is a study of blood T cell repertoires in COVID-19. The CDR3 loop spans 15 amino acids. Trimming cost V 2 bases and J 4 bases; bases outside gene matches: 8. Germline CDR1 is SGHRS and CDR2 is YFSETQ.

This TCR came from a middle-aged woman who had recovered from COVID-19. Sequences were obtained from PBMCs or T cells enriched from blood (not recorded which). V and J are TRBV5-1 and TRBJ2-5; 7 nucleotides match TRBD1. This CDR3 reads CASSFEGDSPETQYF. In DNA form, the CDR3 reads TGCGCCAGCAGCTTTGAAGGGGACAGCCCAGAGACCCAGTACTTC.